This is a list of T cell receptor beta chains from one sample in a study of immune heterogeneity within non-small cell lung tumors. TCRdb redid the calling of the multiplex PCR reads with MiXCR, one entry per CDR3 protein. The table lists under 4,000 distinct CDR3 sequences, under 55% of them singletons. Material: lung tumor tissue. The receptors were gathered from a man aged 55-75 years with non-small cell lung cancer. The CDR3 runs from the conserved cysteine through the conserved F or W. A D gene is named only where the DNA matches it firmly. The size of a clone is reported for some rows only, either as once, few or many, or as a class for expanded clones.

j_call v_call cdr3_length d_call clone_size cdr3_nt cdr3_aa
TRBJ1-6 TRBV6-5 14 TRBD1 large TGTGCCAGCAGTTACCGACAGGGAAATTCACCCCTCCACTTT CASSYRQGNSPLHF
TRBJ2-7 TRBV5-1 15 TRBD2 medium-sized TGCGCCAGCAGCTTGGACCGCGGGAGTTTAGTGGAGCAGTACTTC CASSLDRGSLVEQYF
TRBJ1-1 TRBV10-2 13 . medium-sized TGCGCCAGCAGTGGACGGGGGGACACTGAAGCTTTCTTT CASSGRGDTEAFF
TRBJ2-7 TRBV12-5 18 TRBD2 medium-sized TGTGCTAGTGGTTTGGGATCGGGACTAGCGGGACGTCACCACGAGCAGTACTTC CASGLGSGLAGRHHEQYF
TRBJ2-5 TRBV5-1 14 . . TGCGCCAGCAGCTTGGGAGGGCCCCATGAGACCCAGTACTTC CASSLGGPHETQYF
TRBJ1-6 TRBV7-3 13 . . TGTGCCAGCAGCTTAGAAATCAATTCACCCCTCCACTTT CASSLEINSPLHF
TRBJ2-7 TRBV6-1 12 TRBD1 few TGTGCCAGCGGGACAGGGGCCTACGAGCAGTACTTC CASGTGAYEQYF
TRBJ1-1 TRBV7-7 16 . medium-sized TGTGCTAGCAGCCCACTGCCAGGACGGCTGAACACTGAAGCTTTCTTT CASSPLPGRLNTEAFF
TRBJ2-3 TRBV11-3 17 TRBD1 medium-sized TGTGCCAGCAGCTCGAGTAGTGGGTCAGGACAGGCAGATACGCAGTATTTT CASSSSSGSGQADTQYF
TRBJ2-4 TRBV14 16 TRBD2 medium-sized TGTGCCAGCAGCCAGACTAGCGGGAAAGCCAAAAACATTCAGTACTTC CASSQTSGKAKNIQYF
TRBJ1-2 TRBV7-9 15 TRBD1 . TGTGCCAGCAGCTTAGGGGGACAGCCCCTCTATGGCTACACCTTC CASSLGGQPLYGYTF
TRBJ2-2 TRBV19 9 . . TGTGCCAGTAACGGGGAGCCGTTTTTT CASNGEPFF
TRBJ2-7 TRBV28 12 . once TGTGCCAGCAGTCAGAACTCCTACGAGCAGTACTTC CASSQNSYEQYF
TRBJ2-7 TRBV9 14 . . TGTGCCAGCAGCGTAGGTTACATGGGGCGCGAGCAGTACTTC CASSVGYMGREQYF
TRBJ2-1 TRBV7-2 16 TRBD2 medium-sized TGTGCCAGCCAAAGAGGGACTAGCCCCTCCTACAATGAGCAGTTCTTC CASQRGTSPSYNEQFF
TRBJ2-1 TRBV15 15 . medium-sized TGTGCCACCAACGCTAGGGGGGAGGGCCGCGATGAGCAGTTCTTC CATNARGEGRDEQFF
TRBJ2-1 TRBV7-3 15 . medium-sized TGTGCCAGCAGCTTAGTTTCAGGAACGGTGCATGAGCAGTTCTTC CASSLVSGTVHEQFF
TRBJ2-1 TRBV28 15 . . TGTGCCAGCAGGCTAGGGAGTAAGATAGACAATGAGCAGTTCTTC CASRLGSKIDNEQFF
TRBJ2-7 TRBV19 15 . . TGTGCCAGTAGTATTGGTGGCGCCGGGGGCTACGAGCAGTACTTC CASSIGGAGGYEQYF
TRBJ1-4 TRBV12-3/TRBV12-4 12 . . TGTGCCAGCTCGCGGACTGCTGAAAAACTGTTTTTT CASSRTAEKLFF
TRBJ1-2 TRBV5-1 13 . . TGCGCCAGCAGCGTTGACAGGTCCCGTGGCTACACCTTC CASSVDRSRGYTF
TRBJ1-2 TRBV6-5 15 . few TGTGCCAGCAGTTTGCCGGGAACTCAAAACTATGGCTACACCTTC CASSLPGTQNYGYTF
TRBJ2-3 TRBV28 15 . large TGTGCCAGCAGTTTAGGCATCTCTAGCACAGATACGCAGTATTTT CASSLGISSTDTQYF
TRBJ2-1 TRBV9 17 TRBD2 medium-sized TGTGCCAGCAGCGGAGGTGGTTGGGAGCGGGAGGGCGGTGAGCAGTTCTTC CASSGGGWEREGGEQFF
TRBJ2-7 TRBV2 12 . once TGTGCCAGCGCCCGAGTGCGGGGCGAGCAGTACTTC CASARVRGEQYF
TRBJ1-1 TRBV6-5 15 . . TGTGCCAGCAGTTACTCGGCAGGAATGAACACTGAAGCTTTCTTT CASSYSAGMNTEAFF
TRBJ2-1 TRBV12-3/TRBV12-4 13 TRBD1 . TGTGCCAGCAGTGTAATAAACAGGGGTGGGCAGTTCTTC CASSVINRGGQFF
TRBJ2-6 TRBV10-3 18 . medium-sized TGTGCCACCCAAGGGGGTCAGGGGTTTCGCTCTGGGGCCAACGTCCTGACTTTC CATQGGQGFRSGANVLTF